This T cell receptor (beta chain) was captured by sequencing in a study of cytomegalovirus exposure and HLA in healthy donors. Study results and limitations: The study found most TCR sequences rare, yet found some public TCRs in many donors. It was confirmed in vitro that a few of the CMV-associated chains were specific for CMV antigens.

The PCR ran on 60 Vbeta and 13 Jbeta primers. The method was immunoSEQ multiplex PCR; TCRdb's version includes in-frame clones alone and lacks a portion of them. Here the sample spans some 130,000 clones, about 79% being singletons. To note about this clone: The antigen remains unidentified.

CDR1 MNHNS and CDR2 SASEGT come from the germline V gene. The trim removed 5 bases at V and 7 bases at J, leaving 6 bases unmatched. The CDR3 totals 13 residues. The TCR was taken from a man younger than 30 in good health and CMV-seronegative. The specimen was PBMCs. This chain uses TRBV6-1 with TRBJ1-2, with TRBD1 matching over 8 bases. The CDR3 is CASSPGQGTGYTF. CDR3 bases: TGTGCCAGCAGTCCCGGACAGGGAACTGGCTACACCTTC.